The sequence of this T cell receptor beta chain was determined in a study of cytomegalovirus exposure and HLA in healthy donors. For this clone: Its antigen remains unidentified.

General study results and limits: Later analysis indicated greater clonal expansion among HLA-associated TCR beta chains than among equally common other chains.

PCR was performed using 60 Vbeta and 13 Jbeta primers. The table came from immunoSEQ multiplex PCR; TCRdb's copy has only in-frame clones and leaves some out. Altogether some 130,000 clones are present, about four fifths being singletons, with the ten largest covering about 0.71%. J was trimmed by 1 base and V by 6 bases; bases with no gene match: 5. CDR1 and CDR2 (germline): MNHEY, SVGAGI. This CDR3 is built from 15 residues. Sequencing input: PBMCs. The rearrangement joins TRBV6-5 to TRBJ2-1; TRBD1 matches 8 bases. The sequence was collected from a man between 18 and 35 years old in good health and CMV-seronegative. CDR3 region: CASSTGTGSYNEQFF. The CDR3 DNA is TGTGCCAGCAGCACCGGGACAGGATCCTACAATGAGCAGTTCTTC.